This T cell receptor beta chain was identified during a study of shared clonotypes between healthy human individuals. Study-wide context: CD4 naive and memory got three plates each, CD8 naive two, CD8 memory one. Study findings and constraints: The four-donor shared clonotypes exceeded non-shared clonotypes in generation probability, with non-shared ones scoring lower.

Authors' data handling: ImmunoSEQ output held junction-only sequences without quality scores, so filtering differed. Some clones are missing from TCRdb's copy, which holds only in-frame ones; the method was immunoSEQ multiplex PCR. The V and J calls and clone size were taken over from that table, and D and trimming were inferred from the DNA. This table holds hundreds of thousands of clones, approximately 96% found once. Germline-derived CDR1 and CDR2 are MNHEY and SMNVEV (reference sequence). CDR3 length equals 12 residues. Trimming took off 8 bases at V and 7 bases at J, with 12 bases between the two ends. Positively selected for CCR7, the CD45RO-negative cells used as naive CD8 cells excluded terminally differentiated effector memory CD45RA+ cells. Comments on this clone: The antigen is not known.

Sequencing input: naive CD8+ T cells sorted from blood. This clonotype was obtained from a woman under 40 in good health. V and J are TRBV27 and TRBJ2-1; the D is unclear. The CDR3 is CASARVVNEQFF. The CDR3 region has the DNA TGTGCCAGCGCACGGGTTGTGAATGAGCAGTTCTTC.